The 13 T cell receptor beta chains below were found in one sample sequenced in a study of blood T cells in healthy people across ages. With a J-beta primer mix and a sample-barcoded 5' primer, a second PCR ran about 7 to 12 cycles. TCRdb fed the 5' RACE reads into MiXCR, producing one record per CDR3 protein. This sample yields 1.5 million to 2 million distinct CDR3 sequences, of which about 28% are seen a single time; approximately 7.7% belongs to the top ten. What was sequenced was blood. These receptors originate from a woman aged 25 to 45 in good health.

The V call is TRBV21-1, the J call TRBJ2-5. TRBV21-1 is described as a pseudogene. CDR3 size: 14 residues. The DNA for the CDR3 is TGTGCCAGCAGCTATTCGAGACGTGCGAAGACCCAGTACTTC. This codes for CASSYSRRAKTQYF.

The rearrangement links TRBV6-6 to TRBJ2-2; either TRBD1 or TRBD2 may fit D (6 bases each). CDR3 length equals 17 residues. Germline loops: CDR1 MNHNY, CDR2 SVGAGI (reference sequence). Trimming pared 4 bases from V and 1 base from J, leaving 16 bases between. The CDR3: CASSSPGAGLNTGELFF. In nucleotides, the CDR3 is TGTGCCAGCAGTTCCCCGGGGGCAGGTCTGAACACCGGGGAGCTGTTTTTT.

A few counts support this clonotype. The chain couples TRBV20-1 to TRBJ2-1; TRBD2 is a possible D gene (7 bases). This CDR3 region has 15 residues. Looked up from germline, CDR1 is DFQATT and CDR2 is SNEGSKA (reference sequence). The ends were cut back, 1 base at V and 8 bases at J, with 18 bases in the middle. CDR3 bases: TGCAGTGCTAGAGGTGCCTGGCGCGGGGGCGATGAGCAGTTCTTC. Amino acids: CSARGAWRGGDEQFF.

This clonotype has ten or more counts. V and J are TRBV27 and TRBJ2-7, with 9 bases that match TRBD1. The CDR3 has 16 residues. Germline V gene sequence: CDR1 MNHEY, CDR2 SMNVEV (reference sequence). V gave up 2 bases and J gave up 5 bases; unmatched junction bases: 10. In nucleotides, the CDR3 is TGTGCCAGCAGTTTACTTAAGGGACAGGGCCACCACGAGCAGTACTTC. This codes for CASSLLKGQGHHEQYF.

This clonotype occurred many times. The CDR3 loop is CSARTDQTGGIHTGVNIQYF. The DNA for the CDR3 is TGCAGTGCCCGAACCGACCAGACAGGGGGCATACACACAGGGGTGAACATTCAGTACTTC. The V gene is TRBV20-1, the J gene TRBJ2-4; 10 bases are shared with TRBD1. The CDR3 is 20 amino acids. Germline CDR1 reads DFQATT; CDR2 reads SNEGSKA (reference sequence). Trimming removed 6 bases from V and 7 bases from J; junction bases left unmatched: 27.

The V call is TRBV20-1, the J call TRBJ1-1; TRBD1 agrees at 8 bases. V was clipped by 2 bases and J by 1 base; unmatched bases: 6. There are 15 residues in the CDR3. Per germline, CDR1 DFQATT and CDR2 SNEGSKA (reference sequence). As DNA, the CDR3 is TGCAGTGCTAGACCGGGACAGGCCTGGAACACTGAAGCTTTCTTT. Protein: CSARPGQAWNTEAFF.

Note on this clonotype: Compared with germline, one end of the junction differs, possibly owing to a read error. The chain has TRBV3-1 and TRBJ2-3, with 11 bases identical to TRBD2. The CDR3 length is 16 residues. Germline assignment: CDR1 LGHDT and CDR2 YNNKEL (reference sequence). CDR3 sequence reads: CASSQLTSGDTGTQYF. The CDR3 coding sequence is TGTGCCAGCAGCCAGCTGACTAGCGGGGACACAGGTACGCAGTATTTT.

This clonotype has ten or more counts. This sequence joins TRBV4-1 and TRBJ2-5; the match to TRBD1 covers 11 bases. This CDR3 spans 16 amino acids. The germline V gene has CDR1 MGHRA and CDR2 YSYEKL. V lost 1 base, J lost 11 bases, and 12 bases stayed unmatched. The CDR3: CASSQASSDRGRKQYF. In nucleotides, the CDR3 is TGCGCCAGCAGCCAAGCATCTTCGGACAGGGGGCGAAAGCAGTACTTC.

This chain links TRBV5-1 with TRBJ2-4; 11 bases map to TRBD2. Germline CDR1 is SGHRS and CDR2 is YFSETQ. V shed 1 base, J shed 1 base, and the junction held 7 bases outside the gene matches. CDR3 length equals 18 residues. The CDR3 protein is CASSLRASGRSAKNIQYF. The CDR3 nucleotides read TGCGCCAGCAGCTTGCGCGCTAGCGGGAGGTCTGCCAAAAACATTCAGTACTTC.

The V and J genes are TRBV7-2 and TRBJ2-1, with 8 bases aligning to TRBD2. V dropped 5 bases and J dropped 6; count of bases not matched to a gene: 12. This CDR3 is built from 16 residues. Germline V gene lookup returns CDR1 SGHTA and CDR2 FQGNSA. CDR3 protein: CASSPNRVAGSNEQFF. The CDR3 nucleotides read TGTGCCAGCAGCCCTAACCGGGTAGCGGGATCCAATGAGCAGTTCTTC. Complete variable domain (other parts from reference TRBV7-2 and TRBJ2-1): GAGVSQSPSNKVTEKGKDVELRCDPISGHTALYWYRQSLGQGLEFLIYFQGNSAPDKSGLPSDRFSAERTGGSVSTLTIQRTQQEDSAVYLCASSPNRVAGSNEQFFGPGTRLTVL.

The rearrangement joins TRBV20-1 to TRBJ2-5, with 9 bases identical to TRBD2. Germline V gives CDR1 DFQATT, CDR2 SNEGSKA (reference sequence). Trimming at V came to 3 bases and at J to 2 bases, leaving 4 bases not matched to a gene. The CDR3 runs 14 residues. The CDR3 here is CSARGTSIQETQYF. The CDR3 DNA sequence: TGCAGTGCTAGGGGGACTAGCATACAAGAGACCCAGTACTTC.

V is TRBV27 and J is TRBJ2-3; TRBD2 matches 11 bases. V was clipped by 5 bases and J by 1 base; unmatched bases: 14. This CDR3 region has 19 residues. Germline V CDR1 and CDR2: MNHEY, SMNVEV (reference sequence). The CDR3 region has the DNA TGTGCCAGCAGTCTCCCTTCTCGACTAGCGGGATTTGGCACAGATACGCAGTATTTT. Translated: CASSLPSRLAGFGTDTQYF.

This clonotype was picked up a small number of times. The chain links TRBV7-2 to TRBJ2-5, with TRBD2 matching over 7 bases. The trim removed 6 bases at V and 5 bases at J, leaving 12 bases unmatched. CDR3 size: 15 residues. Germline V gene lookup returns CDR1 SGHTA and CDR2 FQGNSA. The CDR3 reads CASRGGRLGGETQYF. CDR3 bases: TGTGCCAGCAGGGGGGGGAGACTGGGAGGGGAGACCCAGTACTTC.